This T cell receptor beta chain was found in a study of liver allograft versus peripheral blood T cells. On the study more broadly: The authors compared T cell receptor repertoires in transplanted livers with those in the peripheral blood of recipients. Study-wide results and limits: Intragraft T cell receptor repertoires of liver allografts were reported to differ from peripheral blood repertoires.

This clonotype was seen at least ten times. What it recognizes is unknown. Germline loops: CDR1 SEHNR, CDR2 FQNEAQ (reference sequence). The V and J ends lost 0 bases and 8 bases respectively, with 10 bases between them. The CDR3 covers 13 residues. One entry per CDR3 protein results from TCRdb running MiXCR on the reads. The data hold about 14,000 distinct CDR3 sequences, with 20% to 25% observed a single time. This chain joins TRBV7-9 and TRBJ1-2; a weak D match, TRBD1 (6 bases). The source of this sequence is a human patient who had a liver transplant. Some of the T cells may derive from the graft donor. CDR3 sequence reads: CASSLAGTSGYTF. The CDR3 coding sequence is TGTGCCAGCAGCTTAGCTGGGACATCAGGCTACACCTTC.